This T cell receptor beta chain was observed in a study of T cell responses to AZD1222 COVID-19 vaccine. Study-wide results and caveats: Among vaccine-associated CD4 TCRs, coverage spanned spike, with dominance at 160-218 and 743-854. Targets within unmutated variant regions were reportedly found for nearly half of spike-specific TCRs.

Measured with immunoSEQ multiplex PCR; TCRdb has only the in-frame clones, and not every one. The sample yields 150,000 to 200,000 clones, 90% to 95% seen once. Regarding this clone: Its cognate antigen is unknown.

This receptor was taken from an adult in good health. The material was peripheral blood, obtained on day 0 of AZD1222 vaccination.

The CDR3, as DNA: TGTGCCACCAGCAGAGGGGAGCGGGAGGATACGCAGTATTTT. Its translation is CATSRGEREDTQYF. The chain couples TRBV15 to TRBJ2-3; 8 bases map to TRBD2. This CDR3 has 14 amino acids. The germline CDR1 and CDR2 sequences are LNHNV and YYDKDF (reference sequence). With V trimmed by 1 base and J by 6 bases, 3 bases remained unmatched.